The source of this TCR beta chain is a study of T-cell memory formation after mild COVID-19. General study results and limits: Some clones that responded were present in memory (sampled pre-infection), which suggests cross-reactive memory joined. Confirmation of SARS-CoV-2 specificity was lacking for second-wave clones peaking day 37. Clones that got smaller from day 15 to 85 had even CD4/CD8, while clones growing later tipped toward CD4+. Shrinking CD4+ clones were chiefly CM and EM; CD8+ ones were chiefly EMRA.

One entry per CDR3 protein results from TCRdb running MiXCR on the 5' RACE reads. The table lists around 320,000 distinct CDR3 sequences, 25% to 30% of them singletons, with approximately 15% in the top ten. The germline V gene encodes CDR1 LNHDA and CDR2 SQIVND (reference sequence). The CDR3 consists of 15 residues. The V gene lost 3 bases and the J gene lost 4 bases, with 15 bases spanning the gap. In regard to this clonotype: Its antigen is not identified.

The rearrangement links TRBV19 to TRBJ1-1; D not resolved. The specimen sequenced was PBMCs or a T cell subset sorted from them (not recorded which). This receptor was obtained from an adult woman who had mild COVID-19 (a few samples of this study predate the infection). Cell type and time point are not known. This CDR3 reads CASSIWPGLGTEAFF. For the CDR3, the DNA is TGTGCCAGTAGTATTTGGCCAGGCCTCGGCACTGAAGCTTTCTTT.